This TCR beta chain was documented in a study of blood T cell repertoires in COVID-19. Across over 20 US areas, participants ranged in age from roughly 18 to 95 years. The data were produced by immunoSEQ multiplex PCR, yet TCRdb's version contains in-frame clones alone and is incomplete. The top ten hold 2.5% to 3% of the sample, which has 250,000 or so clones, 75% to 95% seen once. CDR3 size: 14 residues. Germline CDR1 is SGHNT and CDR2 is YENEEA. The V and J ends lost 5 bases and 1 base, in that order; junction bases with no gene match: 5. The chain employs TRBV11-3 and TRBJ2-7; 7 bases line up with TRBD2. This receptor was obtained from a middle-aged man who had been exposed to COVID-19. The sample comprised PBMCs or T cells enriched from blood (not recorded which). The CDR3 coding sequence is TGTGCCAGCAGCCAGCCGGGACTATCCTACGAGCAGTACTTC. Translation gives CASSQPGLSYEQYF.